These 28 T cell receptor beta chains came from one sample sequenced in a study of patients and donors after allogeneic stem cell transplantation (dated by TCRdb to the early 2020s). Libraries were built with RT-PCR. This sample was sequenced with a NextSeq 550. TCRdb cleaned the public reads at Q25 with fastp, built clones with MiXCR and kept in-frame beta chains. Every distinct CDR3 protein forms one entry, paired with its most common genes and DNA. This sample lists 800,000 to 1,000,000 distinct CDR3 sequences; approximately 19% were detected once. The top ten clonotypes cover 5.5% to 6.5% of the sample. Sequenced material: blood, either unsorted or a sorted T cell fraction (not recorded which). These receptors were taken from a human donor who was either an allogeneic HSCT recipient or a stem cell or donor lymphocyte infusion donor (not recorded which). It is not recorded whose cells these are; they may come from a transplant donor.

The CDR3 DNA reads as TGTGCCAGCAGTTTTACAGGGACGGTCCACGAGCAGTACTTC. It translates to CASSFTGTVHEQYF. This chain connects TRBV27 to TRBJ2-7; a possible D gene is TRBD1 (6 bases). Trimming left V 3 bases short and J 5 bases short, with 14 bases between. CDR3 length equals 14 residues. Germline V gene lookup returns CDR1 MNHEY and CDR2 SMNVEV (reference sequence).

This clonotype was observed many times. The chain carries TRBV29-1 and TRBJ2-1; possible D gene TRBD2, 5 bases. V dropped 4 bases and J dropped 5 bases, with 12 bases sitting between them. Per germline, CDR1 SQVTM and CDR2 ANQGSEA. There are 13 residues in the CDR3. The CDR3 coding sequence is TGCAGCGTTGGTAGTAGCGCTCACAATGAGCAGTTCTTC. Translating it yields CSVGSSAHNEQFF.

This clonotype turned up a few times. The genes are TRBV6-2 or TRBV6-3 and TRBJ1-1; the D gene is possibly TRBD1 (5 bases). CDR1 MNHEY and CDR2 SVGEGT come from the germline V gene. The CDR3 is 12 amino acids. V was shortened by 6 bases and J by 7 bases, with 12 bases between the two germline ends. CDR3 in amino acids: CASREPGLEAFF. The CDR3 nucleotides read TGTGCCAGCAGAGAGCCGGGACTTGAAGCTTTCTTT.

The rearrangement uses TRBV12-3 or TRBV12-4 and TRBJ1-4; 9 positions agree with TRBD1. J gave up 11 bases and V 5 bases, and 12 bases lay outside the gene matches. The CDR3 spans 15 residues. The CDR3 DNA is TGTGCCAGCAGTGACCCCGGGACAGGGACGGAGAAACTGTTTTTT. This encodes CASSDPGTGTEKLFF.

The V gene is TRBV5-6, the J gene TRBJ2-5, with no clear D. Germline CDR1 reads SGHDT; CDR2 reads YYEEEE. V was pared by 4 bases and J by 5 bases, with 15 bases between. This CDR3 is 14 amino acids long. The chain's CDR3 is CASSPLEPMETQYF. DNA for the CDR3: TGTGCCAGCAGCCCATTAGAACCCATGGAGACCCAGTACTTC.

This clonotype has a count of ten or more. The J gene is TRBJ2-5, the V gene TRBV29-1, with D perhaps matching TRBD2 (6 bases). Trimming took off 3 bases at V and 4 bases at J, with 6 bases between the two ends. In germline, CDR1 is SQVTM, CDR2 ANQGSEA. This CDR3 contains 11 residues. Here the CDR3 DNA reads TGCAGCGTTGACGGGAGAGAGACCCAGTACTTC. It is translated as CSVDGRETQYF.

The CDR3 loop is CASSLGSGERFTDTQYF. CDR3 DNA sequence: TGTGCCAGCAGCTTAGGGTCAGGCGAACGATTCACAGATACGCAGTATTTT. V gene TRBV7-6 combines with J gene TRBJ2-3, with D unresolved. Trimming cost V 1 base and J 2 bases, with 16 bases left between them. Germline CDR1 is SGHVS and CDR2 is FNYEAQ. This CDR3 is built from 17 residues.

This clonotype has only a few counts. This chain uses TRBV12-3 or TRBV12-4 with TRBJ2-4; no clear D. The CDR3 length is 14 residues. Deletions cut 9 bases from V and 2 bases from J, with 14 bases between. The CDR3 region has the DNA TGTGCCAGTAGGGCCGGTGGGACCAAAAACATTCAGTACTTC. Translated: CASRAGGTKNIQYF.

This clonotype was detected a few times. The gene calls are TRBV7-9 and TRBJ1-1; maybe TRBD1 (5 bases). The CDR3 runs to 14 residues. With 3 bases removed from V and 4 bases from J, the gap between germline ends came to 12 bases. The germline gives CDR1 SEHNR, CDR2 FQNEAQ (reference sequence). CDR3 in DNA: TGTGCCAGCAGCTTTGGGGGTCAAGGCACTGAAGCTTTCTTT. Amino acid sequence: CASSFGGQGTEAFF.

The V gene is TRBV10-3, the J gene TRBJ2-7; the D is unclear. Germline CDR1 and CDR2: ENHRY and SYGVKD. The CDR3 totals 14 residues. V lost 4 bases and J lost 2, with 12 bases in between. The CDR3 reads CAISVGRATYEQYF. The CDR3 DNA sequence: TGTGCCATCAGTGTCGGACGGGCGACCTACGAGCAGTACTTC.

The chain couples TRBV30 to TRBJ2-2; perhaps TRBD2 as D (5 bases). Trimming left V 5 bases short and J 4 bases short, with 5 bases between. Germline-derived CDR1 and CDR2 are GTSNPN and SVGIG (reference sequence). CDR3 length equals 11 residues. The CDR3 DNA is TGTGCCTGGGGGAGCACCGGGGAGCTGTTTTTT. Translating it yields CAWGSTGELFF.

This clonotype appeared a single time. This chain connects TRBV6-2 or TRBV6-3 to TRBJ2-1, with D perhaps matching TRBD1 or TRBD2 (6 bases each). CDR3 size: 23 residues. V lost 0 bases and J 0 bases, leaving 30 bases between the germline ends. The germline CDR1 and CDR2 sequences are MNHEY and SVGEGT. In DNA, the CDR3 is TGTGCCAGCAGTTACTCCCCTGAGTGGAGGGGGGCCCGGCTAAACAGCTCCTACAATGAGCAGTTCTTC. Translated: CASSYSPEWRGARLNSSYNEQFF.

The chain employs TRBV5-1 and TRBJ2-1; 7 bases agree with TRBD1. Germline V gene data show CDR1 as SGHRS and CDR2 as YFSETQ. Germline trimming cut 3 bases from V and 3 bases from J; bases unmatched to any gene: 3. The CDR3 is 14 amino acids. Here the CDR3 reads CASSSTGNYNEQFF. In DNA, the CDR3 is TGCGCCAGCAGCTCGACAGGGAACTACAATGAGCAGTTCTTC.

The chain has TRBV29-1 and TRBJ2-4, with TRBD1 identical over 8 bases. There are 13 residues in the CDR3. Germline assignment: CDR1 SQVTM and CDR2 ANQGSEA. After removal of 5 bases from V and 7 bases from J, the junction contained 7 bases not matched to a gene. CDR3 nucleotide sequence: TGCAGCGTTCCTAACGACAGGGGCAACATTCAGTACTTC. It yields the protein CSVPNDRGNIQYF.

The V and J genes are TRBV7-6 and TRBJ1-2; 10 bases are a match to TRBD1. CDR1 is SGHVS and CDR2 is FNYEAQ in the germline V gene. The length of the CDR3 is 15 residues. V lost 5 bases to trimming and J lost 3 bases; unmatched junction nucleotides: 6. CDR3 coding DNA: TGTGCCAGCAGCCCGGGACAGGGGACTCACTATGGCTACACCTTC. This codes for CASSPGQGTHYGYTF.

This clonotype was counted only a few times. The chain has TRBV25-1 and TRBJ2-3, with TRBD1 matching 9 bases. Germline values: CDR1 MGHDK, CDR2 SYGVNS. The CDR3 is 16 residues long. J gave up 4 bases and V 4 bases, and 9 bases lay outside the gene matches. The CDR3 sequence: CASSARDRVWADTQYF. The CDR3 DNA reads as TGTGCCAGCAGTGCCCGGGACAGGGTGTGGGCAGATACGCAGTATTTT. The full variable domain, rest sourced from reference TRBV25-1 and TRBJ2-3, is EADIYQTPRYLVIGTGKKITLECSQTMGHDKMYWYQQDPGMELHLIHYSYGVNSTEKGDLSSESTVSRIRTEHFPLTLESARPSHTSQYLCASSARDRVWADTQYFGPGTRLTVL.

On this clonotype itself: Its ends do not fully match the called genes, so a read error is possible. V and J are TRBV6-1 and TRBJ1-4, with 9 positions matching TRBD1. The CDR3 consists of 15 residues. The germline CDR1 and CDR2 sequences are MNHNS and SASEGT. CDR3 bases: TGTGCCAGCAGTGATACGGACAGGGGAGGGGAAAAACTGGTTTTT. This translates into CASSDTDRGGEKLVF.

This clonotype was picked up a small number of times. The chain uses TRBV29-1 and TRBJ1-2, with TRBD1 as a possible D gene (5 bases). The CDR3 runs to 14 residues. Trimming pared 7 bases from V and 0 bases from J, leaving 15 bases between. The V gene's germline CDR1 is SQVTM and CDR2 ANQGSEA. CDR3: CSARDRGANYGYTF. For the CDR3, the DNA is TGCAGCGCCCGGGACCGCGGAGCTAACTATGGCTACACCTTC.

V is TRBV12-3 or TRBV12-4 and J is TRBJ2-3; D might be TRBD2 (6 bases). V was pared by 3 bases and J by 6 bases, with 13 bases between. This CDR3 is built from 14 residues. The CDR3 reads CASSFLEGSDTQYF. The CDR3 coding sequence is TGTGCCAGCAGTTTTTTGGAGGGTTCGGATACGCAGTATTTT.

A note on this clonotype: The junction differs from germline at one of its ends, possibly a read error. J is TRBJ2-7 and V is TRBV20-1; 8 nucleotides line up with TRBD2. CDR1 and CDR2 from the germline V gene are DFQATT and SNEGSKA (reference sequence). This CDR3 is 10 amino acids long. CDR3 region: CSAFWVSGDF. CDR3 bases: TGCAGTGCGTTTTGGGTTAGCGGGGACTTC.

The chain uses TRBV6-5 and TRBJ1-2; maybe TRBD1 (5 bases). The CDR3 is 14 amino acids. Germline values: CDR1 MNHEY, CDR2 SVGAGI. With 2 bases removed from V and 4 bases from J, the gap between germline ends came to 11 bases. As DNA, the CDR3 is TGTGCCAGCAGTTACGGCAGGGAGGTCTATGGCTACACCTTC. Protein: CASSYGREVYGYTF.

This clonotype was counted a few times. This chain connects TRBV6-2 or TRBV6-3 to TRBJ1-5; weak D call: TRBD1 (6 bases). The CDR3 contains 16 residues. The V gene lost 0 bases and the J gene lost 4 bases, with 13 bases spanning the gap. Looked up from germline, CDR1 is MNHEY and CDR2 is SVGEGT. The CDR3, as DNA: TGTGCCAGCAGTTACTCGAGGGGGATGAGAAATCAGCCCCAGCATTTT. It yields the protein CASSYSRGMRNQPQHF.

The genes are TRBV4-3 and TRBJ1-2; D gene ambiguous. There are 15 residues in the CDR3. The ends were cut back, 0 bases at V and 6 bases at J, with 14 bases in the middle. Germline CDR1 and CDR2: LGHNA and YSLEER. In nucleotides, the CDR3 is TGCGCCAGCAGCCAAGAGCATTGGGCAGTGCATGGCTACACCTTC. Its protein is CASSQEHWAVHGYTF.

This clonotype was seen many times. The CDR3 sequence: CSAGDESEAFF. CDR3 DNA: TGCAGTGCCGGGGACGAAAGTGAAGCTTTCTTT. The V and J genes are TRBV20-1 and TRBJ1-1; D possibly corresponds to TRBD1 (5 bases). V gave up 6 bases and J gave up 7 bases, with 12 bases separating them. The CDR3 runs 11 residues. Germline lookup yields CDR1 DFQATT and CDR2 SNEGSKA (reference sequence).

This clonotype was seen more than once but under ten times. The CDR3 DNA is TGCAGTGCTAGAACAGCGGGAGGGCCCTACGAGCAGTACTTC. Translating gives CSARTAGGPYEQYF. This chain joins TRBV20-1 and TRBJ2-7, with 10 bases that match TRBD2. Unmatched junction bases numbered 3, after V lost 2 bases and J lost 2 bases. Germline V gives CDR1 DFQATT, CDR2 SNEGSKA (reference sequence). The CDR3 extends over 14 amino acids.

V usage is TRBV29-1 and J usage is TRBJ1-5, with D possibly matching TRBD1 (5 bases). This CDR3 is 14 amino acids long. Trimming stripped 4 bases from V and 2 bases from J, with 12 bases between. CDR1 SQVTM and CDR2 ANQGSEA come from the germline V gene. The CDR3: CSVVEDIGNQPQHF. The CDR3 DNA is TGCAGCGTTGTCGAGGACATTGGCAATCAGCCCCAGCATTTT.

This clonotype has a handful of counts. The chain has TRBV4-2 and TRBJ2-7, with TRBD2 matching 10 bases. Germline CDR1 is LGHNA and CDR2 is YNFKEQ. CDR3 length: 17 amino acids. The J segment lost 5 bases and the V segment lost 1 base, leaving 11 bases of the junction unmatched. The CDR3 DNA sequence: TGTGCCAGCAGCCAAGGTGATAAAGCGGGGGGGCGTAACGAGCAGTACTTC. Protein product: CASSQGDKAGGRNEQYF.

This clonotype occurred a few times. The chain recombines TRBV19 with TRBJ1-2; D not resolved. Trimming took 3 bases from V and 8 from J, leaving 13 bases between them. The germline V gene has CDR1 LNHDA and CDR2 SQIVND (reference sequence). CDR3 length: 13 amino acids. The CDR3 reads CASSISSGRGYTF. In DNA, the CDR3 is TGTGCCAGTAGTATCTCCAGTGGCCGAGGCTACACCTTC.